This is a list of T cell receptor beta chains from one sample in a study of T cells in Graves' hyperthyroidism and ophthalmopathy. One entry per CDR3 protein, called by TCRdb with MiXCR from the multiplex PCR reads. The repertoire includes fewer than 350,000 distinct CDR3 sequences, about a sixth of them detected once, and about a sixth sits in the top ten. Material: blood. Receptors were obtained from a woman in her thirties or forties with Graves' ophthalmopathy. The CDR3 runs from the conserved cysteine through the conserved F or W. The D gene is left open where the match is weak. Size is stated for part of the rows, as once, few or many counts, or as a class when the clone is expanded.

D: NA; size: many; V: TRBV20-1; J: TRBJ2-5; CDR3: CSARGSGRWETQYF; DNA: TGCAGTGCTAGAGGATCGGGAAGGTGGGAGACCCAGTACTTC
D: NA; size: many; V: TRBV11-1; J: TRBJ1-5; CDR3: CASSRAGGREHQPQHF; DNA: TGTGCCAGCAGCCGCGCTGGGGGCCGGGAACATCAGCCCCAGCATTTT
D: NA; size: NA; V: TRBV6-1; J: TRBJ2-5; CDR3: CASSEPGLQETQYF; DNA: TGTGCCAGCAGTGAACCGGGACTTCAAGAGACCCAGTACTTC
D: NA; size: NA; V: TRBV6-5; J: TRBJ2-7; CDR3: CASSWGTVPSYEQYF; DNA: TGTGCCAGCAGTTGGGGAACAGTTCCCTCCTACGAGCAGTACTTC
D: NA; size: NA; V: TRBV29-1; J: TRBJ2-5; CDR3: CSVSRNIQETQYF; DNA: TGCAGCGTATCTAGAAATATCCAAGAGACCCAGTACTTC
D: TRBD2; size: many; V: TRBV19; J: TRBJ2-7; CDR3: CASSESGSNEQYF; DNA: TGTGCCAGTAGTGAAAGCGGGAGTAACGAGCAGTACTTC
D: NA; size: many; V: TRBV12-3/TRBV12-4; J: TRBJ2-1; CDR3: CASSLALSQGSGEQFF; DNA: TGTGCCAGCAGTTTAGCCCTATCACAGGGATCGGGTGAGCAGTTCTTC
D: NA; size: many; V: TRBV6-2/TRBV6-3; J: TRBJ1-5; CDR3: CASKRFSGIGSLNQPQHF; DNA: TGTGCCAGCAAAAGGTTCTCGGGTATCGGTTCCCTCAATCAGCCCCAGCATTTT
D: NA; size: many; V: TRBV5-1; J: TRBJ2-7; CDR3: CASSFASGYEQYF; DNA: TGCGCCAGCAGCTTTGCCTCGGGTTACGAGCAGTACTTC
D: NA; size: NA; V: TRBV19; J: TRBJ1-2; CDR3: CASRDSNYGYTF; DNA: TGTGCCAGTAGGGACAGTAACTATGGCTACACCTTC